The TCR beta chain described here comes from a study of shared clonotypes between healthy human individuals (dated by TCRdb to 2018 to 2020). In the study overall: Three men and a couple of women, aged 18 to 49 years, made up the cohort. Different laboratories and diverse techniques were used to prepare libraries and sequence TCR repertoires, to increase sequencing depth and limit assay-specific biases. For each donor, CD4 naive and CD4 memory were each run on three plates, CD8 naive on two plates, and CD8 memory on one plate. Blood TCR repertoires of about 5 healthy adults were deeply sequenced to estimate repertoire size and the extent of clonotype sharing between individuals. Between about 0.85 and 8.9 billion PBMCs per donor were obtained by leukapheresis. Here is what the overall study found, with its caveats: Sampling was limited to blood, and TCR repertoires in tissue likely differ from TCR repertoires in blood. Rarefaction of sorted-subset datasets indicated incomplete sequencing despite the large sequencing depth. Pairwise subsampling indicated that sequencing depth was expected to affect the degree of clonotype sharing among donors. Compared with non-shared clonotypes, clonotypes shared by all four sorted-subset donors had higher generation probabilities. Because the study included a small number of donors, the genetic and exposure-history diversity represented was limited. Sharing across a handful of donors was observed for 5% to 6.5% of naive CD4, less than 4% of naive CD8, 2% to 2.5% of memory CD4, and around 0.4% of memory CD8 clonotypes. Estimated clonotype richness was generally larger for naive than for memory subsets.

The donors were healthy, HIV-negative adults who had no recently reported acute infections or vaccinations. Every donor was a Caucasian adult living in Nashville, Tennessee, USA. CD4+ T cells were enriched by magnetic negative selection; naive cells were then positively selected on CD45RA, and the negative fraction formed the memory subset. Blood was collected by leukapheresis, and PBMCs were isolated by Ficoll-Histopaque density gradient centrifugation and then cryopreserved in liquid nitrogen vapor phase. Analytical flow cytometry was used to check the purity and quantity of each magnetically sorted T cell population. From each sorted fraction, genomic DNA was isolated and quantified by UV absorbance on a Nanodrop 2000c. In this sample, this clone turned up a few times. The target of this receptor is not known. Qualities for individual bases were not recorded, and no much larger clone is one base off.

V is reduced by 5 bases and J by 4 bases, leaving a spacing of 11 bases between them. From its cysteine to its phenylalanine, the CDR3 spans 13 amino acids. Only the CDR3 region is kept as DNA, spanning 39 bases read in frame from base 1. The germline V gene specifies SGHVS as CDR1 and FQNEAQ as CDR2. TCR CDR3 regions were amplified from genomic DNA by multiplex PCR using the deep immunoSEQ assay. Genomic DNA extracted from each cell subset was distributed evenly over all wells of several immunoSEQ 96-well plates, and each plate served as one replicate. For sorted subsets, about 210 ng of genomic DNA, equivalent to 25,000 to 30,000 T cell genomes, went into each replicate PCR. Purified libraries were measured with a Qubit 3.0 fluorometer, size-checked on a Bioanalyzer 2100, and measured again with the KAPA Library Quantification kit. A separate single-read 150-cycle Illumina NextSeq 550 flow cell was used to sequence each immunoSEQ 96-well plate. The paper's processing steps were these. Because only junctional sequences without quality scores were contained in the immunoSEQ output, filtering matching that applied to full-length reads could not be performed. To assign V/J genes and CDR3, sequences were annotated using PyIR, a Python wrapper for IgBLAST v1.9, with IMGT germline references. Any read was removed if the V/J assignment was weak (E-value above 1e-6), the CDR3 was missing, or the read contained stop codons, out-of-frame junctions, or ambiguous translated residues. V3J clonotypes were defined by identical inferred V gene, J gene, and CDR3 amino acid sequence. Percentage overlap between repertoires was computed as shared unique clonotypes divided by the size of the smaller repertoire. Repertoire richness was assessed with RTK rarefaction, the Chao1 estimator, and Recon v2.1 estimates of unobserved clonotypes. OLGA was used to compute generation probabilities for all TCRbeta clonotypes that the gDNA method yielded from a few donors. This is the immuneACCESS table as TCRdb keeps it, with only in-frame sequences that have V and J called. A part of the clones is gone; compared with another copy, unresolved V genes explain less than half, and the rest is unexplained. D and trimming come from the DNA, and the V and J calls and clone size come from that table. This sample is represented by 1 million to 1.3 million clones; around 82% of them were singletons. The ten most abundant clones make up 0.5% to 0.65% of the sample.

Sample: memory CD4+ T cells from PBMCs. What this sample's cell subset or site label stands for: CD45RA-negative fraction. This TCR came from a man younger than 30 in good health. Some clones in this sample may be carry-over from other donors' samples. The chain uses TRBV7-8 and TRBJ1-2; the D gene is perhaps TRBD1, on 6 matching bases. The nucleotide sequence is given as TGTGCCAGCAGCGTGGACAGCTCCTATGGCTACACCTTC. Translated, this is CASSVDSSYGYTF.